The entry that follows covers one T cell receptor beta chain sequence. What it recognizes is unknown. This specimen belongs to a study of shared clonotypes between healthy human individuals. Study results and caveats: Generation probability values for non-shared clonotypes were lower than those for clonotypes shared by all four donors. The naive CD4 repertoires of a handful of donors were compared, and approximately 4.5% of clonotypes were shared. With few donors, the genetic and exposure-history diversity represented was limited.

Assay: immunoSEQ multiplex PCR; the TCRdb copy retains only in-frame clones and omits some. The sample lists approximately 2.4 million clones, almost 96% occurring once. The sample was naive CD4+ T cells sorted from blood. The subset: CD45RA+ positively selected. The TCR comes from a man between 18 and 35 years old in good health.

CDR3 sequence (DNA): TGTGCCAGCAGCCACGGACAGGCGACGACATTCAGGGAAAAACTGTTTTTT. Protein sequence: CASSHGQATTFREKLFF. The chain couples TRBV9 to TRBJ1-4; 7 bases fit TRBD1. CDR3 length equals 17 residues. The germline gives CDR1 SGDLS, CDR2 YYNGEE. Germline trimming cut 4 bases from V and 8 bases from J; bases unmatched to any gene: 17.